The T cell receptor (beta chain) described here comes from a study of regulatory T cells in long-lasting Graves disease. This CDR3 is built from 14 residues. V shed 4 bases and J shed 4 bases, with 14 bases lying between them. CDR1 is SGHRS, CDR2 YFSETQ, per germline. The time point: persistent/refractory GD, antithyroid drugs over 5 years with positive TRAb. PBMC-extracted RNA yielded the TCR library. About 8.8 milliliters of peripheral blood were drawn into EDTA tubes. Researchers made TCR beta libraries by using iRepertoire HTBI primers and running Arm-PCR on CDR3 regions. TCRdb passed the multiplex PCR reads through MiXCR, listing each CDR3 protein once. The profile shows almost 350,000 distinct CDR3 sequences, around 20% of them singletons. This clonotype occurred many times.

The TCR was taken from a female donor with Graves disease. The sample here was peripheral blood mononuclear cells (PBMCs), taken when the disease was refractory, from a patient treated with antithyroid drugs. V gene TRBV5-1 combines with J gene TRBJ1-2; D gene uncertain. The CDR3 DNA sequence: TGCGCCAGCAGCCCAAAATCAGGTCTCTATGGCTACACCTTC. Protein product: CASSPKSGLYGYTF.